This T cell receptor (beta chain) comes out of a study of early stage breast cancer tumors. For the study at large: Of some 17 invasive breast tumors, approximately 11 were hormone receptor-positive, HER2-negative. General study points: Tumors had approximately 2.7-fold higher T cell density than normal breast.

Repertoires were generated with immunoSEQ multiplex PCR, while TCRdb's copy carries only in-frame clones and drops some. The sample lists 51,000 or so clones; approximately 80% were seen once. Remarks on this clone: Its antigen is unidentified.

With V trimmed by 0 bases and J by 2 bases, 10 bases remained unmatched. Germline values: CDR1 SGHTA, CDR2 FQGNSA. CDR3 length: 18 amino acids. V gene TRBV7-2 combines with J gene TRBJ1-3; TRBD1 aligns across 7 bases. The clonotype originates from a person between 50 and 60 years old with breast cancer. Sequences were obtained from blood. CDR3 loop: CASSLAGYLTGTGNTIYF. The CDR3 DNA is TGTGCCAGCAGCTTAGCCGGCTACTTGACAGGGACTGGAAACACCATATATTTT.